Listed here are 30 T cell receptor beta chains from one sample, sequenced in a study of low-dose radiotherapy and immunotherapy resistance in tumors (dated by TCRdb to 2022 to 2024). The time point label here, explained by the study, means: before trial treatment. Sequenced using an Illumina MiniSeq. To make first-strand cDNA, Superscript III was used along with a set of TRAV- and TRBV-specific primers so that both the TCRalpha and TCRbeta chains were covered. TCRs were amplified for 15 to 20 PCR cycles with Phusion, using a constant-region primer paired with the adapter attached to the V primers. The raw public reads went through TCRdb reprocessing: fastp at Q25, MiXCR clone calling, in-frame beta chains kept. Entries are consolidated by CDR3 protein sequence, retaining the most common genes and DNA. In this sample the table shows some 88,000 distinct CDR3 sequences, 8% to 10% of which occur a single time. The ten most abundant clones make up roughly 1% of the sample.

Sequenced material: PBMCs, taken before treatment. Every receptor here comes from a male donor with prostate cancer.

This clonotype was counted ten times or more. The chain joins TRBV20-1 to TRBJ2-2, with 10 bases that match TRBD2. The trim removed 6 bases at V and 6 bases at J, leaving 13 bases unmatched. This CDR3 is built from 16 residues. Germline CDR1 DFQATT, CDR2 SNEGSKA (reference sequence). The CDR3 loop reads CSATLLGLAYSGELFF. The CDR3 DNA sequence: TGCAGTGCCACCCTATTGGGACTAGCGTACTCCGGGGAGCTGTTTTTT.

In its sample, this clonotype was seen many times. The rearrangement joins TRBV12-3 or TRBV12-4 to TRBJ2-1, with unresolved D. The CDR3 spans 15 residues. The V end lost 4 bases, the J end lost 0 bases, and 10 bases lay between the germline ends. The CDR3 spells CASSSVKSSYNEQFF. The CDR3 nucleotides are TGTGCCAGCAGTTCAGTCAAAAGCTCCTACAATGAGCAGTTCTTC.

This clonotype showed up just a few times. The limits of the CDR3 on the DNA are not certain, so only TCRdb's listed CDR3 is given. V gene TRBV9 combines with J gene TRBJ2-2; the table gives TRBD1 as D, unverified against the DNA. Germline V gene data show CDR1 as SGDLS and CDR2 as YYNGEE. The CDR3 has 15 amino acids, counting both end residues. CDR3: CASSVAASAGELFFF.

This clonotype was observed many times. The chain employs TRBV18 and TRBJ2-7; 7 bases align to TRBD2. The CDR3 consists of 13 residues. Trimming cost V 6 bases and J 5 bases; bases outside gene matches: 7. Germline-derived CDR1 and CDR2 are KGHSH and LQKENI. The CDR3: CASSLAVADEQYF. CDR3 sequence (DNA): TGTGCCAGCTCCCTAGCGGTTGCGGACGAGCAGTACTTC.

At least ten counts were recorded for this clonotype. V and J are TRBV14 and TRBJ2-1; D perhaps matches TRBD1 (5 bases). The CDR3 spans 12 residues. V was shortened by 0 bases and J by 12 bases, with 9 bases between the two germline ends. Germline V CDR1 and CDR2: SGHDN, FVKESK. DNA for the CDR3: TGTGCCAGCAGCCAAGACAGGGTTGTGCAGTTCTTC. Its translation: CASSQDRVVQFF.

This clonotype was counted many times. The chain combines TRBV3-1 with TRBJ1-1; D is unclear. In germline, CDR1 is LGHDT, CDR2 YNNKEL (reference sequence). V lost 1 base to trimming and J lost 7 bases, with 16 bases between them. This CDR3 region has 15 residues. The CDR3 nucleotides are TGTGCCAGCAGCCAAGCTCTTCATTCGGGGAGTGAAGCTTTCTTT. This gives the protein CASSQALHSGSEAFF.

The sample holds many counts of this clonotype. This CDR3 reads CASSGGYRAGLNTEAFF. The CDR3 DNA sequence: TGTGCCAGCAGCGGAGGGTATCGGGCAGGCCTGAACACTGAAGCTTTCTTT. The rearrangement joins TRBV7-2 to TRBJ1-1; D unclear. V dropped 5 bases and J dropped 0 bases, with 19 bases sitting between them. Germline CDR1 reads SGHTA; CDR2 reads FQGNSA. This CDR3 contains 17 residues.

This chain joins TRBV9 and TRBJ2-3; 12 bases align to TRBD2. Germline assignment: CDR1 SGDLS and CDR2 YYNGEE. Unmatched junction bases numbered 11, after V lost 4 bases and J lost 5 bases. This CDR3 comprises 17 residues. CDR3 coding DNA: TGTGCCAGCAGCCCGGGAGGAGGACTAGCGGGGTTAGATACGCAGTATTTT. As protein: CASSPGGGLAGLDTQYF.

This clonotype showed up many times. The rearrangement links TRBV29-1 to TRBJ2-2; D not certain. From germline, CDR1 is SQVTM and CDR2 ANQGSEA. The V and J ends lost 6 bases and 4 bases respectively, with 9 bases between them. This CDR3 spans 12 amino acids. The CDR3 sequence: CSVAWSTGELFF. DNA of the CDR3: TGCAGCGTCGCCTGGAGCACCGGGGAGCTGTTTTTT.

Worth noting for this clonotype: A far larger clone is off by one base, so a read error is likely. The J gene is TRBJ2-1, the V gene TRBV3-1; D may match TRBD1 or TRBD2 (6 bases each). The CDR3 runs 17 residues. V was shortened by 0 bases and J by 10 bases, with 22 bases between the two germline ends. CDR1 is LGHDT, CDR2 YNNKEL, per germline (reference sequence). The CDR3 here is CASSQDPPGGMKYEQFF. CDR3 in DNA: TGTGCCAGCAGCCAAGATCCCCCCGGGGGCATGAAATACGAGCAGTTCTTC.

This clonotype was seen ten or more times. This chain links TRBV30 with TRBJ2-1, with TRBD2 as a possible D gene (6 bases). The CDR3 is 15 residues long. V lost 2 bases and J 0 bases, leaving 11 bases between the germline ends. Germline V gene data show CDR1 as GTSNPN and CDR2 as SVGIG (reference sequence). CDR3 sequence reads: CAWSLGRGSYNEQFF. CDR3 nucleotide sequence: TGTGCCTGGAGTTTGGGGCGGGGCTCCTACAATGAGCAGTTCTTC.

Remarks on this clonotype: A far larger clone is a single base away, which makes a read error likely. J is TRBJ1-4 and V is TRBV24-1; 9 positions match TRBD1. This CDR3 spans 15 amino acids. Germline V gene lookup returns CDR1 KGHDR and CDR2 SFDVKD. The chain's CDR3 is CASSGGTGLYEKLYF. CDR3 nucleotide sequence: TGTGCCAGCAGTGGGGGGACAGGGCTTTATGAAAAACTGTATTTT.

This clonotype was recorded at least ten times. The chain couples TRBV20-1 to TRBJ2-7; 7 bases align to TRBD2. With 3 bases clipped from V and 2 bases from J, the junction kept 10 bases outside the gene matches. The CDR3 has 15 amino acids. CDR1 is DFQATT, CDR2 SNEGSKA, per germline (reference sequence). CDR3 amino acids: CSASISSGGPYEQYF. CDR3 DNA sequence: TGCAGTGCTAGTATTTCTAGCGGAGGACCCTACGAGCAGTACTTC.

The chain combines TRBV28 with TRBJ2-2, with D possibly being TRBD1 (6 bases). V was clipped by 3 bases and J by 9 bases, with 23 bases between them. The germline CDR1 and CDR2 sequences are MDHEN and SYDVKM. The CDR3 has 17 amino acids. The CDR3 sequence: CASSFGGHTSAIWELFF. The CDR3 region has the DNA TGTGCCAGCAGTTTTGGGGGCCACACCAGCGCAATCTGGGAGCTGTTTTTT.

This clonotype occurred many times. This rearrangement joins TRBV10-3 to TRBJ1-2; 7 bases fit TRBD1. The CDR3 has 16 amino acids. J gave up 6 bases and V 3 bases, and 13 bases lay outside the gene matches. The germline CDR1 and CDR2 sequences are ENHRY and SYGVKD. CDR3 sequence (DNA): TGTGCCATCAGTGACGTCACAGGGGACATCGCACATGGCTACACCTTC. Its translation: CAISDVTGDIAHGYTF.

This clonotype turned up a few times. This rearrangement joins TRBV5-1 to TRBJ2-5; a possible D gene is TRBD1 (6 bases). Looked up from germline, CDR1 is SGHRS and CDR2 is YFSETQ. This CDR3 contains 14 residues. V shed 1 base and J shed 2 bases, with 9 bases lying between them. The DNA for the CDR3 is TGCGCCAGCAGCTTGCGACAGGAACAAGAGACCCAGTACTTC. Translated, it gives CASSLRQEQETQYF.

This clonotype occurred many times. The chain recombines TRBV9 with TRBJ2-1; D unresolved. V lost 1 base and J 5 bases, leaving 13 bases between the germline ends. The CDR3 is made up of 15 amino acids. The V gene's germline CDR1 is SGDLS and CDR2 YYNGEE. CDR3 sequence (DNA): TGTGCCAGCAGCGTACTAGGGTTTACCGACAATGAGCAGTTCTTC. It codes for CASSVLGFTDNEQFF.

The chain links TRBV10-3 to TRBJ2-6; 7 bases are a match to TRBD1. V was pared by 6 bases and J by 4 bases, with 3 bases of the junction left unmatched. This CDR3 is built from 14 residues. Germline-derived CDR1 and CDR2 are ENHRY and SYGVKD. The CDR3 nucleotides read TGTGCCATCAGGGGACAGCAAGGGGCCAACGTCCTGACTTTC. It translates to CAIRGQQGANVLTF.

This rearrangement joins TRBV5-1 to TRBJ2-5; TRBD2 might be the D (6 bases). The CDR3 contains 15 residues. The V end was cut by 7 bases, the J end by 1 base, with 17 bases between. Germline loops: CDR1 SGHRS, CDR2 YFSETQ. The CDR3 sequence is CASYRSSGTQETQYF. For the CDR3, the DNA is TGCGCCAGCTATAGGAGTAGCGGAACCCAAGAGACCCAGTACTTC.

This clonotype was seen ten or more times. The chain recombines TRBV2 with TRBJ1-2; 7 bases are shared with TRBD1. V was pared by 3 bases and J by 4 bases, with 8 bases of the junction left unmatched. Germline CDR1 reads SNHLY; CDR2 reads FYNNEI. The CDR3 loop spans 15 amino acids. The CDR3: CASSDRGQRTYGYTF. CDR3 DNA sequence: TGTGCCAGCAGTGATAGGGGACAGCGGACCTATGGCTACACCTTC.

Ten or more counts support this clonotype. The chain uses TRBV29-1 and TRBJ2-7; D call uncertain. The V end lost 5 bases, the J end lost 1 base, and 6 bases lay between the germline ends. Germline assignment: CDR1 SQVTM and CDR2 ANQGSEA. The CDR3 sequence is 11 residues long. The CDR3 region is CSVKRSYEQYF. The CDR3 coding sequence is TGCAGCGTTAAGAGGTCCTACGAGCAGTACTTC.

There are many counts of this clonotype. The chain uses TRBV28 and TRBJ1-4; 7 bases fit TRBD1. V dropped 6 bases and J dropped 0; count of bases not matched to a gene: 4. CDR3 size: 15 residues. The germline V gene encodes CDR1 MDHEN and CDR2 SYDVKM. CDR3 protein: CASRTGASTNEKLFF. The CDR3 region has the DNA TGTGCCAGCAGAACAGGGGCCTCAACTAATGAAAAACTGTTTTTT.

Remarks on this clonotype: A much larger clone lies one base from this, so it may be a read error. The V and J genes are TRBV27 and TRBJ2-2; D is ambiguous. The CDR3 loop spans 13 amino acids. V was pared by 2 bases and J by 7 bases, with 8 bases between. The germline V gene has CDR1 MNHEY and CDR2 SMNVEV (reference sequence). The CDR3 sequence is CASSLNSYGELFF. CDR3 bases: TGTGCCAGCAGTTTAAATTCCTACGGGGAGCTGTTTTTT.

There are a few counts of this clonotype. The gene calls are TRBV7-6 and TRBJ2-2; 7 bases match TRBD2. The germline CDR1 and CDR2 sequences are SGHVS and FNYEAQ. Trimming removed 2 bases from V and 5 bases from J; junction bases left unmatched: 14. CDR3 size: 18 residues. CDR3 residues: CASSLTPSAGVKTGELFF. The CDR3 nucleotides are TGTGCCAGCAGCTTAACACCCTCTGCGGGAGTAAAGACCGGGGAGCTGTTTTTT.

This clonotype was counted many times. The chain recombines TRBV27 with TRBJ2-2, with 11 bases fitting TRBD2. Germline CDR1 is MNHEY and CDR2 is SMNVEV (reference sequence). J was trimmed by 5 bases and V by 6 bases; bases with no gene match: 11. The CDR3 is 17 amino acids. CDR3 amino acids: CASRTSGIYLSTGELFF. DNA of the CDR3: TGTGCCAGCAGGACTAGCGGGATCTACCTGAGTACCGGGGAGCTGTTTTTT.

This clonotype was recorded at least ten times. The chain combines TRBV29-1 with TRBJ1-5; TRBD1 aligns across 7 bases. The CDR3 totals 13 residues. J was trimmed by 4 bases and V by 6 bases; bases with no gene match: 6. From germline, CDR1 is SQVTM and CDR2 ANQGSEA. The CDR3 DNA follows: TGCAGCGTGGGGACAGCGGTAAATCAGCCCCAGCATTTT. It is translated as CSVGTAVNQPQHF.

This clonotype was found many times. CDR3 bases: TGTGCCAGCATCTGGGGGGCCACCGGGGAGCTGTTTTTT. As protein: CASIWGATGELFF. J is TRBJ2-2 and V is TRBV6-2 or TRBV6-3, with D possibly called TRBD1 or TRBD2 (6 bases each). The CDR3 consists of 13 residues. Germline CDR1 reads MNHEY; CDR2 reads SVGEGT. Deletions cut 7 bases from V and 4 bases from J, with 10 bases between.

With respect to this clonotype: It is likely a read error: a sequence one base away is far more abundant. This chain connects TRBV28 to TRBJ2-5, with D perhaps matching TRBD2 (5 bases). With 2 bases removed from V and 11 bases from J, the gap between germline ends came to 24 bases. CDR3 size: 16 residues. Looked up from germline, CDR1 is MDHEN and CDR2 is SYDVKM. The CDR3 DNA sequence: TGTGCCAGCAGTTTAAGCGCTAGCTTAAGGTTCAATGAGCAGTACTTC. Its protein product is CASSLSASLRFNEQYF.

This clonotype was seen ten or more times. The chain links TRBV13 to TRBJ1-1; 9 bases line up with TRBD1. V lost 5 bases and J lost 0; bases outside the gene matches: 7. This CDR3 has 16 residues. Looked up from germline, CDR1 is PRHDT and CDR2 is FYEKMQ (reference sequence). In nucleotides, the CDR3 is TGTGCCAGCAGCCTCGGGACAGGGACCTTGAACACTGAAGCTTTCTTT. Protein: CASSLGTGTLNTEAFF.

This clonotype has a count of ten or more. The J gene is TRBJ2-2, the V gene TRBV7-2, with 10 nucleotides matching TRBD2. V trimming: 5 bases; J trimming: 7 bases; junction bases outside the gene matches: 10. The CDR3 sequence is 16 residues long. Germline CDR1 reads SGHTA; CDR2 reads FQGNSA. The DNA for the CDR3 is TGTGCCAGCAGCCCATCTAGCGGGAGTGGTGTCGGGGAGCTGTTTTTT. Its translation is CASSPSSGSGVGELFF.